A selection of T cell receptor beta chains follows, all from one sample in a study of cytomegalovirus exposure and HLA in healthy donors. Profiling relied on immunoSEQ multiplex PCR, and the TCRdb table lists in-frame clones only, not all of them. Its listing shows 100,000 to 150,000 clones. The source material was PBMCs. The source is a man between 18 and 35 years old in good health and CMV-seronegative. CDR3s include the opening cysteine and the closing phenylalanine or tryptophan. A D gene is named only where the DNA matches it firmly.

D: TRBD1; J: TRBJ1-5; V: TRBV19; DNA: TGTGCCAGTAGTTCAAAAGACAGGGAATCAATCAGTAAGCCCCAGCATTTT; CDR3: CASSSKDRESISKPQHF
D: -; J: TRBJ1-1; V: TRBV13; DNA: TGTGCCAGCAGCTTACGGGCCGGAGGGAACACTGAAGCTTTCTTT; CDR3: CASSLRAGGNTEAFF
D: TRBD2; J: TRBJ2-5; V: TRBV7-3; DNA: TGTGCCAGCAGCTTAACGGGGCTAGCGGCCCAAGAGACCCAGTACTTC; CDR3: CASSLTGLAAQETQYF
D: TRBD2; J: TRBJ2-3; V: TRBV7-2; DNA: TGTGCCAGCAGCTTATCTCCACTAGCGGGGGGTAGCACAGATACGCAGTATTTT; CDR3: CASSLSPLAGGSTDTQYF
D: -; J: TRBJ1-2; V: TRBV5-1; DNA: TGCGCCAGCAGCTCAGAGAGGGCAGGGGACTATGGCTACACCTTC; CDR3: CASSSERAGDYGYTF
D: -; J: TRBJ2-3; V: TRBV5-1; DNA: TGCGCCAGCAGTTCTGGGGGCGCGATGGGCACAGATACGCAGTATTTT; CDR3: CASSSGGAMGTDTQYF
D: TRBD1; J: TRBJ1-1; V: TRBV18; DNA: TGTGCCAGCTCACCACCGAATAACAGGGGGCTCAGAGATGAAGCTTTCTTT; CDR3: CASSPPNNRGLRDEAFF
D: -; J: TRBJ1-5; V: TRBV28; DNA: TGTGCCAGCCTAGGGTCCGACAGGCTGAATAGCAATCAGCCCCAGCATTTT; CDR3: CASLGSDRLNSNQPQHF
D: TRBD2; J: TRBJ2-5; V: TRBV29-1; DNA: TGCAGCGTGGGGGGACTGACTAGCGGGGGGGCCCCGCAAGAGACCCAGTACTTC; CDR3: CSVGGLTSGGAPQETQYF
D: -; J: TRBJ2-3; V: TRBV5-1; DNA: TGCGCCAGCAGCTTGGAAGGCAGACTCACAGATACGCAGTATTTT; CDR3: CASSLEGRLTDTQYF
D: TRBD1; J: TRBJ2-3; V: TRBV18; DNA: TGTGCCAGCTCACCCGTGAGCCCCGGGCAGGGGGGCACAGATACGCAGTATTTT; CDR3: CASSPVSPGQGGTDTQYF
D: -; J: TRBJ1-6; V: TRBV5-6; DNA: TGTGCCAGCAGCCCGTATACTGATGTGTATAATTCACCCCTCCACTTT; CDR3: CASSPYTDVYNSPLHF
D: -; J: TRBJ2-3; V: TRBV21-1; DNA: TGTGCCAGCAGCAGTCGAGCGGGGGGCACAGATACGCAGTATTTT; CDR3: CASSSRAGGTDTQYF
D: -; J: TRBJ2-7; V: TRBV27; DNA: TGTGCCAGCAGGTTGAGCGGGTCCTACGAGCAGTACTTC; CDR3: CASRLSGSYEQYF
D: TRBD1; J: TRBJ2-5; V: TRBV6-6; DNA: TGTGCCAGCAGTTACCTACTAGGACAGGGCGGGAAGACCCAGTACTTC; CDR3: CASSYLLGQGGKTQYF
D: -; J: TRBJ1-5; V: TRBV18; DNA: TGTGCCAGCTCACCAGGCGGGGTCTATAGCAATCAGCCCCAGCATTTT; CDR3: CASSPGGVYSNQPQHF
D: -; J: TRBJ1-2; V: TRBV19; DNA: TGTGCCAGTAGTATCGCCAGGGCTGCCTATGGCTACACCTTC; CDR3: CASSIARAAYGYTF
D: TRBD1; J: TRBJ2-2; V: TRBV28; DNA: TGTGCCAGCAGTTTAAATTTGGGACAGGGGAGTACCGGGGAGCTGTTTTTT; CDR3: CASSLNLGQGSTGELFF
D: -; J: TRBJ1-1; V: TRBV28; DNA: TGTGCCAGCAGTTCCCTGGACAAGATAAACACTGAAGCTTTCTTT; CDR3: CASSSLDKINTEAFF
D: TRBD2; J: TRBJ2-2; V: TRBV7-3; DNA: TGTGCCAGCAGCTTGTCGAGGCGACTAGCGGGAGACCCGGGCACCGGGGAGCTGTTTTTT; CDR3: CASSLSRRLAGDPGTGELFF
D: TRBD2; J: TRBJ2-1; V: TRBV5-1; DNA: TGCGCCAGCAGCTTGGGGACTAGCGGGGACAATGAGCAGTTCTTC; CDR3: CASSLGTSGDNEQFF
D: -; J: TRBJ2-3; V: TRBV13; DNA: TGTGCCAGCAGCTTAACCCTTAACAGAGATACGCAGTATTTT; CDR3: CASSLTLNRDTQYF
D: -; J: TRBJ2-7; V: TRBV7-9; DNA: TGTGCCAGCAGCTTAACGGGATACACCTACGAGCAGTACTTC; CDR3: CASSLTGYTYEQYF
D: TRBD1; J: TRBJ2-3; V: TRBV7-3; DNA: TGTGCCAGCAGCCAACAGGGGGCTGTCGCAGATACGCAGTATTTT; CDR3: CASSQQGAVADTQYF
D: TRBD2; J: TRBJ2-1; V: TRBV10-3; DNA: TGTGCCATCAATCCGGGAGGGAACTACAATGAGCAGTTCTTC; CDR3: CAINPGGNYNEQFF
D: -; J: TRBJ1-5; V: TRBV29-1; DNA: TGCAGCGTTGTGACAGGAACCAATCAGCCCCAGCATTTT; CDR3: CSVVTGTNQPQHF
D: -; J: TRBJ2-2; V: TRBV29-1; DNA: TGCAGCGCCGCGAACACCGGGGAGCTGTTTTTT; CDR3: CSAANTGELFF
D: TRBD2; J: TRBJ2-7; V: TRBV29-1; DNA: TGCAGCGTGGAGGGGAGGGAGGTGGGCTACGAGCAGTACTTC; CDR3: CSVEGREVGYEQYF
D: -; J: TRBJ1-4; V: TRBV5-1; DNA: TGCGCCAGCAGCCCACAGGGTTCGTCGAATGAAAAACTGTTTTTT; CDR3: CASSPQGSSNEKLFF
D: TRBD2; J: TRBJ2-1; V: TRBV15; DNA: TGTGCCACCAGCTTCCCTAGCGGGGGCTACAATGAGCAGTTCTTC; CDR3: CATSFPSGGYNEQFF
D: TRBD2; J: TRBJ2-1; V: TRBV6-1; DNA: TGTGCCAGCAGTGAAGTGAGAGGTGATCGGGGGGGCTCCTACAATGAGCAGTTCTTC; CDR3: CASSEVRGDRGGSYNEQFF
D: -; J: TRBJ1-4; V: TRBV10-3; DNA: TGTGCCACCTCAACAATGACAAGTGGAACTAATGAAAAACTGTTTTTT; CDR3: CATSTMTSGTNEKLFF
D: -; J: TRBJ1-2; V: TRBV18; DNA: TGTGCCAGCTCACCCCCAGTTGCTAACTATGGCTACACCTTC; CDR3: CASSPPVANYGYTF
D: TRBD1; J: TRBJ1-3; V: TRBV18; DNA: TGTGCCAGCTCACCGAACAGGGGGGACACCATATATTTT; CDR3: CASSPNRGDTIYF
D: -; J: TRBJ1-4; V: TRBV2; DNA: TGTGCCAGCATGGAACAGGGCTGGTTGTTTTTT; CDR3: CASMEQGWLFF
D: -; J: TRBJ2-7; V: TRBV10-3; DNA: TGTGCCATCGTGGAAGGGGAAAGTCGGGTCGAGCAGTACTTC; CDR3: CAIVEGESRVEQYF
D: TRBD1; J: TRBJ1-2; V: TRBV6-1; DNA: TGTGCCAGCAGTGGGGGGACAGGGAACGGCTACACCTTC; CDR3: CASSGGTGNGYTF
D: -; J: TRBJ2-2; V: TRBV5-4; DNA: TGTGCCAGCAGCATAGGCGGGGGGGAGCTGTTTTTT; CDR3: CASSIGGGELFF